The sequence of this TCR beta chain was determined in a study of T cells after yellow fever vaccination. For the study at large: SMART-Seq v4 Ultra Low Input served to prepare low-cell-number fractions.

This clonotype turned up a few times. Germline loops: CDR1 SGHAT, CDR2 FQNNGV. With 3 bases removed from V and 4 bases from J, the gap between germline ends came to 12 bases. The CDR3 covers 14 residues. Universal primer sites and UMIs were introduced during 5'RACE template-switching synthesis of TCR cDNA. One entry per CDR3 protein, called by TCRdb with MiXCR from the 5' RACE reads. The table includes under 400,000 distinct CDR3 sequences, approximately 12% detected once. The chain carries TRBV11-2 and TRBJ1-2; D gene ambiguous. The sequence derives from a man younger than 30 who received the YFV17D yellow fever vaccine. The sequences come from CD4+ T cells sorted from PBMCs, collected 15 days after the yellow fever booster vaccination. The CDR3 DNA reads as TGTGCCAGCAGCTTTGAAGGGCGGACCTATGGCTACACCTTC. Its protein product is CASSFEGRTYGYTF.